Presented here are 22 T cell receptor beta chains from one specimen sequenced in a study of T cell responses to AZD1222 COVID-19 vaccine. Clones were sequenced by immunoSEQ multiplex PCR, and TCRdb holds only the in-frame ones, with some missing. The sample comprises roughly 140,000 clones, roughly 90% of which are singletons, and more than 3% rests with the top ten. The sequencing here drew on peripheral blood, taken 28 days after the second AZD1222 dose. The receptors here all came from an adult who received the AZD1222 COVID-19 vaccine.

The gene calls are TRBV11-2 and TRBJ1-3; D is unclear. With 5 bases removed from V and 0 bases from J, the gap between germline ends came to 14 bases. This CDR3 has 16 residues. From germline, CDR1 is SGHAT and CDR2 FQNNGV. The CDR3 DNA reads TGTGCCAGCAGCCCCATGCTTGGGATCTCTGGAAACACCATATATTTT. Its translation: CASSPMLGISGNTIYF.

The chain links TRBV29-1 to TRBJ1-1; TRBD1 agrees at 7 bases. Germline trimming cut 6 bases from V and 3 bases from J; bases unmatched to any gene: 4. This CDR3 contains 12 residues. Germline lookup yields CDR1 SQVTM and CDR2 ANQGSEA. For the CDR3, the DNA is TGCAGCGTCCGACAGGGCGACACTGAAGCTTTCTTT. It yields the protein CSVRQGDTEAFF.

The V and J genes are TRBV7-3 and TRBJ2-1; TRBD2 matches at 8 bases. Germline V gene sequence: CDR1 SGHTA, CDR2 FQGTGA. This CDR3 spans 15 amino acids. Losses at the gene ends were 3 bases for V and 8 bases for J; bases not matched to a gene: 9. For the CDR3, the DNA is TGTGCCAGCAGCTTTACCAGCGGGAGAGGGTATGAGCAGTTCTTC. Its protein is CASSFTSGRGYEQFF.

The chain combines TRBV5-1 with TRBJ1-4, with a possible D match to TRBD1 (6 bases). Germline V gene lookup returns CDR1 SGHRS and CDR2 YFSETQ. V dropped 7 bases and J dropped 4 bases, with 17 bases sitting between them. This CDR3 contains 15 residues. This CDR3 is CASSGSRTVNEKLFF. CDR3 bases: TGCGCCAGCTCAGGGTCGCGGACAGTTAATGAAAAACTGTTTTTT.

This chain joins TRBV7-9 and TRBJ2-7, with no clear D. V lost 5 bases, J lost 1 base, and 3 bases lay in between. CDR1 SEHNR and CDR2 FQNEAQ come from the germline V gene (reference sequence). The CDR3 contains 11 residues. CDR3 loop: CASSPSYEQYF. DNA of the CDR3: TGTGCCAGCAGCCCATCCTACGAGCAGTACTTC.

This clone showed up just once. V usage is TRBV28 and J usage is TRBJ2-2, with 8 bases fitting TRBD2. V was pared by 3 bases and J by 4 bases, with 7 bases of the junction left unmatched. The CDR3 contains 16 residues. CDR1 is MDHEN and CDR2 is SYDVKM in the germline V gene. The DNA for the CDR3 is TGTGCCAGCAGTTTTTACGGGAGGGCCAGCACCGGGGAGCTGTTTTTT. Translating it yields CASSFYGRASTGELFF.

V usage is TRBV15 and J usage is TRBJ1-1; D unresolved. The ends were cut back, 1 base at V and 2 bases at J, with 8 bases in the middle. The CDR3 has 14 residues. Germline-derived CDR1 and CDR2 are LNHNV and YYDKDF (reference sequence). CDR3 DNA sequence: TGTGCCACCAGCAGAGGAGCACCTAACACTGAAGCTTTCTTT. It encodes CATSRGAPNTEAFF.

The rearrangement joins TRBV9 to TRBJ2-7; D could derive from TRBD1 or TRBD2 (5 bases each). Trimming took 1 base from V and 0 from J, leaving 8 bases between them. The CDR3 runs 14 residues. Germline V gene data show CDR1 as SGDLS and CDR2 as YYNGEE. This chain's CDR3 is CASSVTGTSYEQYF. The CDR3 nucleotides read TGTGCCAGCAGCGTAACCGGGACCTCCTACGAGCAGTACTTC.

The rearrangement joins TRBV7-2 to TRBJ2-3; 10 bases map to TRBD2. With V trimmed by 5 bases and J by 0 bases, 5 bases remained unmatched. Germline V gene sequence: CDR1 SGHTA, CDR2 FQGNSA. The CDR3 is 16 residues long. CDR3 bases: TGTGCCAGCAGCCAGGGACTAGCGATTAGCACAGATACGCAGTATTTT. This codes for CASSQGLAISTDTQYF.

The chain has TRBV7-9 and TRBJ2-1; D is uncertain. The germline gives CDR1 SEHNR, CDR2 FQNEAQ (reference sequence). The CDR3 contains 10 residues. Trimming took off 1 base at V and 11 bases at J, with 3 bases between the two ends. The CDR3 nucleotides are TGTGCCAGCAGCTTAGAGAAGCAGTTCTTC. It is translated as CASSLEKQFF.

V and J are TRBV7-9 and TRBJ2-2; D is possibly TRBD1 (6 bases). The CDR3 consists of 17 residues. CDR1 SEHNR and CDR2 FQNEAQ come from the germline V gene (reference sequence). V was clipped by 3 bases and J by 0 bases, with 14 bases between them. CDR3 in DNA: TGTGCCAGCAGCTTTGGGGGCAGCCGTGCGAACACCGGGGAGCTGTTTTTT. Amino acid sequence: CASSFGGSRANTGELFF.

This clone was picked up one time. It is unclear where the CDR3 begins or ends on the DNA, so no DNA is shown, and the CDR3 is as TCRdb lists it. The V gene is TRBV28, the J gene TRBJ1-1. Germline V gene sequence: CDR1 MDHEN, CDR2 SYDVKM. The CDR3 length equals 15 residues, ends included. CDR3 residues: CASSILGHLNTEAFF.

The chain has TRBV27 and TRBJ1-1, with D uncertain. Trimming removed 3 bases at V and 5 bases at J, with 10 bases between. The CDR3 extends over 13 amino acids. Per the germline V gene, CDR1 is MNHEY and CDR2 is SMNVEV (reference sequence). This chain's CDR3 is CASSFPPHTEAFF. The CDR3 DNA sequence: TGTGCCAGCAGTTTTCCGCCCCATACTGAAGCTTTCTTT.

This chain joins TRBV5-1 and TRBJ2-1; D is undetermined. CDR1 is SGHRS and CDR2 is YFSETQ in the germline V gene. V lost 4 bases, J lost 10 bases, and 21 bases lay in between. The CDR3 has 15 residues. The CDR3 loop reads CASSPEVARLGEQFF. CDR3 in DNA: TGCGCCAGCAGCCCCGAGGTAGCTCGCCTGGGGGAGCAGTTCTTC. Supplemented by reference TRBV5-1 and TRBJ2-1, the full variable domain reads KAGVTQTPRYLIKTRGQQVTLSCSPISGHRSVSWYQQTPGQGLQFLFEYFSETQRNKGNFPGRFSGRQFSNSRSEMNVSTLELGDSALYLCASSPEVARLGEQFFGPGTRLTVL.

V usage is TRBV19 and J usage is TRBJ2-1; 8 bases agree with TRBD2. This CDR3 region has 16 residues. Germline CDR1 is LNHDA and CDR2 is SQIVND (reference sequence). The ends lost 8 bases at V and 9 bases at J; junction bases unmatched: 18. The CDR3 loop is CASVLRLAKPPSEQFF. CDR3 coding DNA: TGTGCCAGTGTTTTGCGACTAGCGAAACCGCCGAGTGAGCAGTTCTTC.

The rearrangement joins TRBV6-5 to TRBJ2-1; D gene unclear. V was shortened by 7 bases and J by 5 bases, with 6 bases between the two germline ends. This CDR3 contains 11 residues. From germline, CDR1 is MNHEY and CDR2 SVGAGI. The CDR3 reads CASTHNNEQFF. The CDR3 DNA reads as TGTGCCAGCACCCATAACAATGAGCAGTTCTTC.

The rearrangement uses TRBV19 and TRBJ1-4; D not resolved. V was clipped by 2 bases and J by 8 bases, with 9 bases between them. The CDR3 is 13 amino acids. CDR1 is LNHDA, CDR2 SQIVND, per germline (reference sequence). CDR3: CASSIPGGEKLFF. The CDR3 nucleotides read TGTGCCAGTAGTATACCGGGTGGAGAAAAACTGTTTTTT.

The CDR3 DNA sequence: TGTGCCACCAGTGACCACCTAAATCAGCCCCAGCATTTT. It specifies CATSDHLNQPQHF. The genes are TRBV24-1 and TRBJ1-5; D gene unclear. CDR1 and CDR2 from the germline V gene are KGHDR and SFDVKD. V dropped 4 bases and J dropped 4 bases, with 7 bases sitting between them. This CDR3 has 13 amino acids.

The rearrangement joins TRBV7-3 to TRBJ1-1; D gene ambiguous. Trimming pared 5 bases from V and 0 bases from J, leaving 7 bases between. Germline CDR1 reads SGHTA; CDR2 reads FQGTGA. The CDR3 length is 13 residues. The CDR3 loop is CASSRQMNTEAFF. Here the CDR3 DNA reads TGTGCCAGCAGCCGTCAAATGAACACTGAAGCTTTCTTT.

The chain recombines TRBV9 with TRBJ2-7; the D gene is possibly TRBD2 (6 bases). Trimming took 4 bases from V and 2 from J, leaving 13 bases between them. Germline CDR1 SGDLS, CDR2 YYNGEE. There are 14 residues in the CDR3. The CDR3 spells CASSKTGSTYEQYF. CDR3 coding DNA: TGTGCCAGCAGCAAAACCGGGAGTACCTACGAGCAGTACTTC.

The genes are TRBV2 and TRBJ1-2, with unresolved D. Germline V lookup: CDR1 SNHLY, CDR2 FYNNEI. CDR3 length: 14 amino acids. V lost 1 base, J lost 4 bases, and 10 bases lay in between. DNA of the CDR3: TGTGCCAGCAGTGAAGAGGTCAGGACCTATGGCTACACCTTC. Translated: CASSEEVRTYGYTF. Full variable domain (remainder filled in from reference TRBV2 and TRBJ1-2): EPEVTQTPSHQVTQMGQEVILRCVPISNHLYFYWYRQILGQKVEFLVSFYNNEISEKSEIFDDQFSVERPDGSNFTLKIRSTKLEDSAMYFCASSEEVRTYGYTFGSGTRLTVV.

This chain uses TRBV5-1 with TRBJ1-2; 12 bases align to TRBD1. With 4 bases clipped from V and 4 bases from J, the junction kept 5 bases outside the gene matches. This CDR3 comprises 15 residues. CDR1 is SGHRS and CDR2 is YFSETQ in the germline V gene. CDR3 in amino acids: CASSPGTGGIYGYTF. DNA for the CDR3: TGCGCCAGCAGCCCGGGGACAGGGGGCATCTATGGCTACACCTTC.